A single sample is the source of the 26 T cell receptor beta chains below, sequenced in a study of blood T cell repertoires in COVID-19. Clones were read by immunoSEQ multiplex PCR, and TCRdb kept only the in-frame ones, dropping some. The data contain 240,000 or so clones, approximately 78% of them singletons. The source material was peripheral blood. These receptors were taken from a woman aged 55-70 years with active or convalescent COVID-19.

The chain links TRBV5-5 to TRBJ2-1; D might be TRBD1 (6 bases). Germline V lookup: CDR1 SGHKS, CDR2 YYEKEE (reference sequence). CDR3 length: 12 amino acids. V lost 2 bases and J lost 7, with 7 bases in between. The CDR3 sequence is CASSFTGNEQFF. DNA for the CDR3: TGTGCCAGCAGCTTTACAGGGAATGAGCAGTTCTTC.

Only one count was recorded for this clone. The chain has TRBV2 and TRBJ2-2; unclear D gene. CDR1 and CDR2 (germline): SNHLY, FYNNEI. V was cut by 6 bases and J by 6 bases, with 17 bases left in between. The CDR3 length is 15 residues. The CDR3 sequence: CASRNENSPAGELFF. The CDR3 nucleotides read TGTGCCAGCAGGAATGAGAATAGCCCCGCCGGGGAGCTGTTTTTT.

The chain links TRBV7-2 to TRBJ1-3; a possible D gene is TRBD1 (5 bases). Germline CDR1 is SGHTA and CDR2 is FQGNSA. The CDR3 is made up of 16 amino acids. V lost 3 bases, J lost 1 base, and 13 bases lay in between. The CDR3 DNA sequence: TGTGCCAGCAGCTTGGGGCCGGTGGATTCTGGAAACACCATATATTTT. It specifies CASSLGPVDSGNTIYF. The full variable domain, with the rest looked up from reference TRBV7-2 and TRBJ1-3, is GAGVSQSPSNKVTEKGKDVELRCDPISGHTALYWYRQSLGQGLEFLIYFQGNSAPDKSGLPSDRFSAERTGGSVSTLTIQRTQQEDSAVYLCASSLGPVDSGNTIYFGEGSWLTVV.

The chain recombines TRBV12-3 or TRBV12-4 with TRBJ1-6; D not certain. This CDR3 spans 13 amino acids. V was clipped by 4 bases and J by 10 bases, with 11 bases between them. The CDR3 nucleotides are TGTGCCAGCAGTTCTGGGCTTGGCTCACCCCTCCACTTT. As protein: CASSSGLGSPLHF.

The chain has TRBV5-4 and TRBJ2-3; 9 bases align to TRBD2. The CDR3 covers 15 residues. Germline-derived CDR1 and CDR2 are SGHNT and YYREEE (reference sequence). V shed 3 bases and J 1 base; nucleotides not matched to a gene: 3. The CDR3 nucleotides are TGTGCCAGCAGCTCGGCGGGGGGGGGCACAGATACGCAGTATTTT. This codes for CASSSAGGGTDTQYF.

The CDR3: CASSDASRGNGYTF. The CDR3 DNA sequence: TGTGCCAGCAGTGACGCGTCCCGCGGGAATGGCTACACCTTC. The chain is built from TRBV6-4 and TRBJ1-2, with D uncertain. The CDR3 consists of 14 residues. CDR1 and CDR2 from the germline V gene are MRHNA and SNTAGT. V was cut by 2 bases and J by 6 bases, with 13 bases left in between.

The V call is TRBV10-3, the J call TRBJ1-2; TRBD1 is a possible D gene (5 bases). There are 13 residues in the CDR3. The V gene lost 6 bases and the J gene lost 8 bases, with 16 bases spanning the gap. Germline lookup yields CDR1 ENHRY and CDR2 SYGVKD. CDR3 nucleotides: TGTGCCATCAGCCAACAGGTTTCAGGAGGCTACACCTTC. Protein product: CAISQQVSGGYTF.

The V and J genes are TRBV7-2 and TRBJ2-7, with a tentative D call TRBD2 (6 bases). Germline lookup yields CDR1 SGHTA and CDR2 FQGNSA. The CDR3 has 17 residues. The V gene lost 5 bases and the J gene lost 5 bases, with 25 bases spanning the gap. The CDR3, as DNA: TGTGCCAGCAGCCTTGCGGCCCCCAGGGCGGGGCCGGACGAGCAGTACTTC. It translates to CASSLAAPRAGPDEQYF.

The CDR3 sequence is CASGVQGHSNQPQHF. The CDR3 DNA sequence: TGTGCCAGCGGAGTACAGGGGCATAGCAATCAGCCCCAGCATTTT. V gene TRBV2 combines with J gene TRBJ1-5, with 7 positions matching TRBD1. Germline V gives CDR1 SNHLY, CDR2 FYNNEI. V gave up 8 bases and J gave up 0 bases; unmatched junction bases: 7. The CDR3 sequence is 15 residues long.

The chain recombines TRBV5-5 with TRBJ2-5; no firm D call. The germline V and J ends were trimmed by 3 bases and 2 bases, with 14 bases remaining between them. Germline V lookup: CDR1 SGHKS, CDR2 YYEKEE (reference sequence). This CDR3 comprises 15 residues. This CDR3 reads CASSSPWAGQETQYF. Here the CDR3 DNA reads TGTGCCAGCAGCTCGCCTTGGGCAGGACAAGAGACCCAGTACTTC.

The V gene is TRBV2, the J gene TRBJ1-2; possibly TRBD1 for D (5 bases). Trimming pared 6 bases from V and 8 bases from J, leaving 16 bases between. The CDR3 length is 13 residues. Germline V CDR1 and CDR2: SNHLY, FYNNEI. The CDR3 reads CASSSQGGGGYTF. As DNA, the CDR3 is TGTGCCAGCAGCTCGCAGGGAGGAGGGGGCTACACCTTC. The full variable domain, in which reference TRBV2 and TRBJ1-2 provide the parts outside the CDR3, is EPEVTQTPSHQVTQMGQEVILRCVPISNHLYFYWYRQILGQKVEFLVSFYNNEISEKSEIFDDQFSVERPDGSNFTLKIRSTKLEDSAMYFCASSSQGGGGYTFGSGTRLTVV.

The chain couples TRBV21-1 to TRBJ1-5; TRBD1 is the table's D call and was not checked against the DNA. TRBV21-1 is a documented pseudogene. The CDR3 runs 13 residues. The CDR3 DNA sequence: TGTGCCAGATGGGACAGGGCCAATCAGCCCCAGCATTTT. It specifies CARWDRANQPQHF.

The chain combines TRBV18 with TRBJ1-1; tentative D call: TRBD1 (6 bases). Trimming removed 3 bases from V and 1 base from J, with 12 bases in between. The CDR3 extends over 15 amino acids. Germline loops: CDR1 KGHSH, CDR2 LQKENI. CDR3 coding DNA: TGTGCCAGCTCACCCTGGACAGAGGGGAACACTGAAGCTTTCTTT. Protein product: CASSPWTEGNTEAFF.

This clone has a single count. The chain joins TRBV19 to TRBJ1-2, with D tentatively TRBD1 (6 bases). This CDR3 region has 12 residues. Trimming removed 10 bases at V and 5 bases at J, with 14 bases between. Germline V gene data show CDR1 as LNHDA and CDR2 as SQIVND (reference sequence). CDR3 sequence (DNA): TGTGCCACACGTGGGGGCAGGTATGGCTACACCTTC. Protein: CATRGGRYGYTF.

The chain links TRBV7-9 to TRBJ2-7, with a possible D match to TRBD2 (6 bases). CDR1 and CDR2 (germline): SEHNR, FQNEAQ (reference sequence). The CDR3 totals 14 residues. V gave up 2 bases and J gave up 7 bases, with 15 bases separating them. The CDR3 loop is CASSLSAGRREQYF. The CDR3 region has the DNA TGTGCCAGCAGCTTATCCGCGGGGAGACGGGAGCAGTACTTC.

The V call is TRBV18, the J call TRBJ2-5, with 12 bases matching TRBD2. Germline V gene sequence: CDR1 KGHSH, CDR2 LQKENI. V was pared by 2 bases and J by 6 bases, with 10 bases of the junction left unmatched. The CDR3 is 17 amino acids. The CDR3 region is CASSPDSLAGGTKTQYF. The CDR3 region has the DNA TGTGCCAGCTCACCAGATTCCCTAGCGGGGGGGACCAAGACCCAGTACTTC.

The rearrangement uses TRBV15 and TRBJ2-1; TRBD1 is a possible D gene (7 bases). Germline assignment: CDR1 LNHNV and CDR2 YYDKDF (reference sequence). V lost 3 bases, J lost 6 bases, and 21 bases lay in between. CDR3 length equals 17 residues. The CDR3 loop reads CATSSKGASALPNEQFF. CDR3 bases: TGTGCCACCAGCAGCAAGGGGGCTAGCGCCCTCCCCAATGAGCAGTTCTTC.

The chain employs TRBV15 and TRBJ2-2, with D perhaps matching TRBD1 (5 bases). Germline lookup yields CDR1 LNHNV and CDR2 YYDKDF (reference sequence). V lost 0 bases to trimming and J lost 1 base, with 9 bases between them. This CDR3 spans 16 amino acids. The CDR3 DNA follows: TGTGCCACCAGCAGAGATCCTCAGGGGAACACCGGGGAGCTGTTTTTT. Amino acids: CATSRDPQGNTGELFF.

The chain joins TRBV6-5 to TRBJ1-6; 9 bases fit TRBD1. The CDR3 totals 16 residues. The V and J ends lost 0 bases and 6 bases, in that order; junction bases with no gene match: 3. The germline V gene has CDR1 MNHEY and CDR2 SVGAGI. The CDR3 here is CASSYSPGQGNSPLHF. CDR3 coding DNA: TGTGCCAGCAGTTACTCCCCGGGACAGGGTAATTCACCCCTCCACTTT.

This clone has ten or more counts. The gene calls are TRBV4-3 and TRBJ1-2; 8 bases map to TRBD1. Germline V gene lookup returns CDR1 LGHNA and CDR2 YSLEER. The CDR3 runs 15 residues. After removal of 0 bases from V and 4 bases from J, the junction contained 4 bases not matched to a gene. The DNA of the CDR3 is TGCGCCAGCAGCCAAGATGCAGGGGGCTTCTATGGCTACACCTTC. Its protein is CASSQDAGGFYGYTF.

The chain carries TRBV27 and TRBJ1-2; 8 bases match TRBD1. From germline, CDR1 is MNHEY and CDR2 SMNVEV (reference sequence). The CDR3 covers 15 residues. With V trimmed by 0 bases and J by 4 bases, 4 bases remained unmatched. The CDR3 reads CASSLSPTGGYGYTF. CDR3 in DNA: TGTGCCAGCAGTTTATCGCCCACAGGGGGCTATGGCTACACCTTC.

The chain carries TRBV6-5 and TRBJ2-2, with 7 bases that match TRBD1. Germline V gives CDR1 MNHEY, CDR2 SVGAGI. The CDR3 runs to 14 residues. Trimming at V came to 8 bases and at J to 7 bases, leaving 10 bases not matched to a gene. CDR3 coding DNA: TGTGCCAGCCGTATACAGGGGAACGGCGGGGAGCTGTTTTTT. This sequence encodes CASRIQGNGGELFF.

This chain uses TRBV5-1 with TRBJ1-1; D perhaps matches TRBD1 (6 bases). Germline CDR1 SGHRS, CDR2 YFSETQ. The CDR3 has 14 amino acids. V was trimmed by 3 bases and J by 4 bases, leaving 13 bases between them. The CDR3: CASSYEGGSTEAFF. The CDR3 region has the DNA TGCGCCAGCAGCTATGAGGGGGGGAGCACTGAAGCTTTCTTT.

The chain uses TRBV7-3 and TRBJ1-1; D not certain. Germline CDR1 reads SGHTA; CDR2 reads FQGTGA. This CDR3 has 12 amino acids. V was clipped by 4 bases and J by 5 bases, with 8 bases between them. For the CDR3, the DNA is TGTGCCAGCAGCTCGGGGTTTACTGAAGCTTTCTTT. Encoded protein: CASSSGFTEAFF.

In this sample, this clone turned up a few times. The V call is TRBV21-1, the J call TRBJ2-5; the table calls TRBD2, which could not be checked here. TRBV21-1 constitutes a pseudogene. The CDR3 contains 13 residues. The CDR3 reads CARAGRRGETQYF. CDR3 nucleotide sequence: TGTGCCAGGGCGGGACGCCGTGGGGAGACCCAGTACTTC.

This clone appeared a few times. The chain has TRBV27 and TRBJ1-4, with 7 bases identical to TRBD1. The V segment lost 7 bases and the J segment 5 bases; nucleotides outside the gene matches: 31. Per the germline V gene, CDR1 is MNHEY and CDR2 is SMNVEV (reference sequence). This CDR3 comprises 22 residues. This chain's CDR3 is CASKSLTRDSMGKKETNEKLFF. CDR3 bases: TGTGCCAGCAAAAGCTTGACCCGGGACAGTATGGGCAAAAAAGAGACGAATGAAAAACTGTTTTTT.